This TCR beta chain originates from a study of blood T cell repertoires in COVID-19. TCRdb's copy holds only in-frame clones and misses some; the assay was immunoSEQ multiplex PCR. The table includes fewer than 350,000 clones, 80% to 90% detected once. Per germline, CDR1 ENHRY and CDR2 SYGVKD. This CDR3 has 12 amino acids. V was clipped by 2 bases and J by 7 bases, with 8 bases between them. This sequence joins TRBV10-3 and TRBJ1-2; D not resolved. The source material was PBMCs or T cells enriched from blood (not recorded which). The source of this sequence is a man in his thirties or forties who had recovered from COVID-19. CDR3 in amino acids: CAISEQAGGYTF. In DNA, the CDR3 is TGTGCCATCAGTGAGCAAGCTGGTGGCTACACCTTC.